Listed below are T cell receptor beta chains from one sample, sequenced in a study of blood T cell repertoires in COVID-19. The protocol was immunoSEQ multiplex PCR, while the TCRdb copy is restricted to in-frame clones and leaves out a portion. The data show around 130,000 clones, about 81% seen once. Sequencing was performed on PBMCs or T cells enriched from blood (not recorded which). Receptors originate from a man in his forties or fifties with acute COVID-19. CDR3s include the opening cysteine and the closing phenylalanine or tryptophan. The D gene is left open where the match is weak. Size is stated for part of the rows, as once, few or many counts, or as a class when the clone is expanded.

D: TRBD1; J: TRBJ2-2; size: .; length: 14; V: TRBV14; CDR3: CASSQETGTRELFF; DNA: TGTGCCAGCAGCCAAGAGACAGGGACGAGGGAGCTGTTTTTT
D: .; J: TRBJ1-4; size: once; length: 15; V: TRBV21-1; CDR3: CASSKAIGGHEKLFF; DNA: TGTGCCAGCAGCAAAGCGATCGGGGGGCACGAAAAACTGTTTTTT
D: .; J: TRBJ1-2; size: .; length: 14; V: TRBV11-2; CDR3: CASSSSPGLRGYTF; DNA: TGTGCCAGCAGCTCAAGTCCAGGGTTGCGTGGCTACACCTTC
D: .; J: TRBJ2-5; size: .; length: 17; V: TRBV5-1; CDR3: CASSLEGWSPGGETQYF; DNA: TGCGCCAGCAGCTTAGAAGGGTGGAGCCCCGGGGGAGAGACCCAGTACTTC
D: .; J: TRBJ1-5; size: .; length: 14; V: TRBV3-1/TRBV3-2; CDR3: CASSQEGIRGGEHF; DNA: TGTGCCAGCAGCCAAGAAGGTATCAGGGGAGGGGAGCATTTT
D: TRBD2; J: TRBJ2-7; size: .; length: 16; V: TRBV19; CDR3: CASSRLAGGWTYEQYF; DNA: TGTGCCAGTAGCAGACTAGCGGGAGGATGGACCTACGAGCAGTACTTC
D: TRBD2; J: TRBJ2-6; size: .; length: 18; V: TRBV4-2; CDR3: CASSHPAGAPSGANVLTF; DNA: TGTGCCAGCAGCCACCCCGCGGGAGCGCCATCTGGGGCCAACGTCCTGACTTTC
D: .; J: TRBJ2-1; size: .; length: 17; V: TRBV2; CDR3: CASILTAMRNSYNEQFF; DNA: TGTGCCAGCATCCTGACTGCCATGCGAAACTCCTACAATGAGCAGTTCTTC
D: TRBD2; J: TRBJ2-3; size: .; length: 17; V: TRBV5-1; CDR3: CASSSGSGTAAPDTQYF; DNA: TGCGCCAGCAGCTCAGGTAGCGGGACGGCGGCCCCAGATACGCAGTATTTT
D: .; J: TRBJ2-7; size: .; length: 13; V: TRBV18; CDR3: CASSSAGNYEQYF; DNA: TGTGCCAGCTCCAGCGCAGGGAATTACGAGCAGTACTTC
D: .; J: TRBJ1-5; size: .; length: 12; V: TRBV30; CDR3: CAWSQGSQPQHF; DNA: TGTGCCTGGAGCCAGGGGTCACAGCCCCAGCATTTT
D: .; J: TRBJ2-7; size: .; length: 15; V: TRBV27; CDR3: CASSRLELSSYEQYF; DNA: TGTGCCAGCAGTCGCTTGGAGCTCAGCTCCTACGAGCAGTACTTC
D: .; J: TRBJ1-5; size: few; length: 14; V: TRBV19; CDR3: CASSIETVNQPQHF; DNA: TGTGCCAGTAGTATCGAGACAGTCAATCAGCCCCAGCATTTT
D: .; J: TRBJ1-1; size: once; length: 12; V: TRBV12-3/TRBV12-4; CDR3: CASTRGNTEAFF; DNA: TGTGCCAGCACACGGGGGAACACTGAAGCTTTCTTT
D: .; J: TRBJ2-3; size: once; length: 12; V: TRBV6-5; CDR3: CASSRGTDTQYF; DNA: TGTGCCAGCAGTAGGGGGACAGATACGCAGTATTTT
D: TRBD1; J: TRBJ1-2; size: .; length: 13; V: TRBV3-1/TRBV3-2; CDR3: CASSFQGADGYTF; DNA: TGTGCCAGCAGCTTTCAGGGGGCGGACGGCTACACCTTC
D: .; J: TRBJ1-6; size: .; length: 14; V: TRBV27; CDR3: CASREQGLGSPLHF; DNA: TGTGCCAGCAGGGAACAGGGTCTGGGTTCACCCCTCCACTTT
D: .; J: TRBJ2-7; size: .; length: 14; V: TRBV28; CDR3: CASSLASGRGEQYF; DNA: TGTGCCAGCAGTTTAGCCAGTGGCCGGGGGGAGCAGTACTTC
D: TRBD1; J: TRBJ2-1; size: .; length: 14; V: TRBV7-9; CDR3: CASKGQGPDNEQFF; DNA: TGTGCCAGCAAAGGACAGGGACCGGACAATGAGCAGTTCTTC
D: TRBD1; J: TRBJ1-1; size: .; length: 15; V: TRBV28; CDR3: CASSPWTGGNTEAFF; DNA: TGTGCCAGCAGTCCCTGGACAGGGGGCAACACTGAAGCTTTCTTT
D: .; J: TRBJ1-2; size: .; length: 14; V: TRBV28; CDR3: CASRAGAGDYGYTF; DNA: TGTGCCAGCAGGGCAGGGGCGGGCGACTATGGCTACACCTTC
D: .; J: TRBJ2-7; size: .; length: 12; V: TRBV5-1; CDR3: CASSSTWYEQYF; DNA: TGCGCCAGCAGCTCGACATGGTACGAGCAGTACTTC
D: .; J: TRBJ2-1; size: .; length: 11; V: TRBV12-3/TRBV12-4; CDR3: CASSFNNEQFF; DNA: TGTGCCAGCAGTTTCAACAATGAGCAGTTCTTC
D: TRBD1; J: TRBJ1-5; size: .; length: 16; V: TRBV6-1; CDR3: CASSEEGDSSNQPQHF; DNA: TGTGCCAGCAGTGAAGAAGGGGACAGTAGCAATCAGCCCCAGCATTTT